This T cell receptor beta chain was captured by sequencing in a study of cytomegalovirus exposure and HLA in healthy donors. General study findings and limits: Some V segments, including TRBV6-2 and TRBV6-3, were excluded as indistinguishable. The authors enumerated 180 or so TCR beta chains as linked to cytomegalovirus. An ancestry cluster, one associated with Asian ancestry, reportedly showed fewer N-insertions than the 666-donor mean in a later analysis.

As for this clone: The antigen is not known.

Looked up from germline, CDR1 is SQVTM and CDR2 is ANQGSEA. CDR3 length: 12 residues. Trimming removed 7 bases at V and 4 bases at J, with 13 bases between. PCR employed 60 Vbeta and 13 Jbeta primers. Under the authors' procedure: Tens of millions of unique TCR beta chains, around 10 million of them shared, were counted by a later analysis. Only in-frame clones appear in the TCRdb table, and some are missing; sequencing was by immunoSEQ multiplex PCR. V and J calls plus clone size are reproduced from that table; the DNA served to infer D and trimming. This table holds 150,000 to 200,000 clones, 75% to 90% found once.

What was sequenced was PBMCs. The sequence came from a girl between 10 and 17 years old in good health and CMV-seropositive. The V gene is TRBV29-1, the J gene TRBJ1-1; no definite D call. CDR3 loop: CSAIDQATEAFF. The CDR3, as DNA: TGCAGCGCTATCGACCAGGCCACTGAAGCTTTCTTT.